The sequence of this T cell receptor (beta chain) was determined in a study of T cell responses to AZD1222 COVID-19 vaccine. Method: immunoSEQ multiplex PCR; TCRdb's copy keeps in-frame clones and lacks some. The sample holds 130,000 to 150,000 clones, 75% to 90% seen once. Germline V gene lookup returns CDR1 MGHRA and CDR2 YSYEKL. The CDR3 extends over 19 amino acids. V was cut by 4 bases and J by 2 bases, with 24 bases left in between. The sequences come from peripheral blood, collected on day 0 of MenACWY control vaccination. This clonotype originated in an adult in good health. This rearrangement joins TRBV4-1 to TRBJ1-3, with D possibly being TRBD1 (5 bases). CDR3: CASSPTQMQGKLTGNTIYF. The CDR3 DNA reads TGCGCCAGCAGCCCGACGCAGATGCAGGGCAAATTAACTGGAAACACCATATATTTT.